This T cell receptor beta chain was observed in a study of OX40 agonist ivuxolimab in advanced cancers. At the level of the study: Anti-PD-1, anti-PD-L1 or anti-CTLA-4 therapy given earlier was allowed, and 30% to 45% had some. Three patients showed partial responses: one hepatocellular carcinoma and two cutaneous melanoma cases.

Points from the study as a whole: Expanded clones were, on average, more numerous among CD8+ T cells than CD4+.

Germline V gene data show CDR1 as SGHRS and CDR2 as YFSETQ. V lost 0 bases and J lost 8; bases outside the gene matches: 7. CDR3 size: 16 residues. A remark on this clone: The antigen is not known.

Only in-frame clones appear in the TCRdb table, and some are missing; sequencing was by immunoSEQ multiplex PCR. The sample records about 58,000 clones, 91% being singletons. The TCR sequence derives from an adult with an advanced solid tumor such as melanoma, head and neck, liver or kidney cancer. The sequenced sample was CD4+ or CD8+ T cells sorted from blood, obtained in a trial of the OX40 agonist ivuxolimab. V gene TRBV5-1 combines with J gene TRBJ2-3; 12 nucleotides match TRBD2. CDR3 loop: CASSLDTSGRWGTQYF. Written as DNA, the CDR3 is TGCGCCAGCAGCTTGGATACTAGCGGGAGGTGGGGTACGCAGTATTTT.